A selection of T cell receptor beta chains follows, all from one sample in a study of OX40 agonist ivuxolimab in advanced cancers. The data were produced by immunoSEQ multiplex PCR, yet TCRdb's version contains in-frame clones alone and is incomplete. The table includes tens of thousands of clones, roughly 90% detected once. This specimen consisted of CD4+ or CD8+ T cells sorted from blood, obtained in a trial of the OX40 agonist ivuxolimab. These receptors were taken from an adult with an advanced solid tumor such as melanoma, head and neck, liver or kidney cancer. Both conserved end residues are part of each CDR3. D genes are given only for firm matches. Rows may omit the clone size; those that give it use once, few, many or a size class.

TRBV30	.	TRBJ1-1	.	TGTGCCTGGAGTTCGTACACTGAAGCTTTCTTT	CAWSSYTEAFF
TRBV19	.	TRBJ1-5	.	TGTGCCAGTAGTATAACCCCGGGGGGGGCCCCTCAGCCCCAGCATTTT	CASSITPGGAPQPQHF
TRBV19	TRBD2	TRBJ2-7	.	TGTGCCAGTAGTTGGGGCGGGGGGTTCTACGAGCAGTACTTC	CASSWGGGFYEQYF
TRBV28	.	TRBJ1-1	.	TGTGCCAGCAGCCTGGGCACTGAAGCTTTCTTT	CASSLGTEAFF
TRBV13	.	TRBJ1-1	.	TGTGCCAGCAGCACCGGACCCGACAGACCCACTGAAGCTTTCTTT	CASSTGPDRPTEAFF
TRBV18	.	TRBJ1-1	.	TGTGCCAGCTCACCACCCGACATGACCTTGAGCACTGAAGCTTTCTTT	CASSPPDMTLSTEAFF
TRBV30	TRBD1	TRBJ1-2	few	TGTGCCTGGAGGCCAGAAACAGGGGGCCAGAATGGCTACACCTTC	CAWRPETGGQNGYTF
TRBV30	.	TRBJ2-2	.	TGTGCCTGGGTGAACACCGGGGAGCTGTTTTTT	CAWVNTGELFF
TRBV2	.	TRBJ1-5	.	TGTGCCAGCAGTGCGTTTTATAGCAATCAGCCCCAGCATTTT	CASSAFYSNQPQHF
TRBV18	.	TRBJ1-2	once	TGTGCCAGCTCACCGGACAACTATGGCTACACCTTC	CASSPDNYGYTF
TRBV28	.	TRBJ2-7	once	TGTGCCAGCAGTTTCGGGCTAGTTTACGAGCAGTACTTC	CASSFGLVYEQYF
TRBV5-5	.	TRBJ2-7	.	TGTGCCAGCAGCTTCGGGCGGATCCCCTACGAGCAGTACTTC	CASSFGRIPYEQYF
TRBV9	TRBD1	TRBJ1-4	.	TGTGCCAGCAGCAGGACAGGGGTGGATGAAAAACTGTTTTTT	CASSRTGVDEKLFF
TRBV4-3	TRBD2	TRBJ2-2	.	TGCGCCAGCAGCCAAGAGTTATCTAGCGGGATGATGAACACCGGGGAGCTGTTTTTT	CASSQELSSGMMNTGELFF
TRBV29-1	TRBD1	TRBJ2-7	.	TGCAGCGTTGATGGGTCAGGGACAGGCGAAACCTACGAGCAGTACTTC	CSVDGSGTGETYEQYF
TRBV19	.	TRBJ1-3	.	TGTGCCAGTAGTGGGCACCAAGGAGAGTTCTTT	CASSGHQGEFF
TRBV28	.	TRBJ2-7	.	TGTGCCAGCGTTAGAGGGGCCTACGAGCAGTACTTC	CASVRGAYEQYF
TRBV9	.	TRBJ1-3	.	TGTGCCAGCAGCCCCCGGGAAGTCGTAAACACCATATATTTT	CASSPREVVNTIYF
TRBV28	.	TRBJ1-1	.	TGTGCCAGCAGCCCCGGAAGGAGACTGAACACTGAAGCTTTCTTT	CASSPGRRLNTEAFF
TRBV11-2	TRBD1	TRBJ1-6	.	TGTGCCAGCAGCCCGGGGGACAGGGGGAGAGAGGGGTCACCCCTCCACTTT	CASSPGDRGREGSPLHF
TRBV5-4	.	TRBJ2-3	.	TGTGCCAGCAGCTTCCGGGGATCAGATACGCAGTATTTT	CASSFRGSDTQYF
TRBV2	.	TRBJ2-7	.	TGTGCCAGCAGTGTGGGGGACATCTTGGACGAGCAGTACTTC	CASSVGDILDEQYF
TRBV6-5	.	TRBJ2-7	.	TGTGCAGCGGGACAGACCTACGAGCAGTACTTC	CAAGQTYEQYF
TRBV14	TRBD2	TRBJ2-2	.	TGTGCCAGCAGCCAAGCTCCTAGCGGGAAAACCGGGGAGCTGTTTTTT	CASSQAPSGKTGELFF
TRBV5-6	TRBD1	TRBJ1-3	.	TGTGCCAGCAGCGAGGGGGACAGCGGAAACACCATATATTTT	CASSEGDSGNTIYF
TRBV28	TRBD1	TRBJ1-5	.	TGTGCCAGCAGCCCGACAGGGCGTAATCAGCCCCAGCATTTT	CASSPTGRNQPQHF
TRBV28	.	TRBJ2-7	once	TGTGCCAGTTGGAGTACAAGCTCCTACGAGCAGTACTTC	CASWSTSSYEQYF
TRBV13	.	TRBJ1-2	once	TGTGCCAGCAGCTTCAGACAGAACCCCGACTATGGCTACACCTTC	CASSFRQNPDYGYTF